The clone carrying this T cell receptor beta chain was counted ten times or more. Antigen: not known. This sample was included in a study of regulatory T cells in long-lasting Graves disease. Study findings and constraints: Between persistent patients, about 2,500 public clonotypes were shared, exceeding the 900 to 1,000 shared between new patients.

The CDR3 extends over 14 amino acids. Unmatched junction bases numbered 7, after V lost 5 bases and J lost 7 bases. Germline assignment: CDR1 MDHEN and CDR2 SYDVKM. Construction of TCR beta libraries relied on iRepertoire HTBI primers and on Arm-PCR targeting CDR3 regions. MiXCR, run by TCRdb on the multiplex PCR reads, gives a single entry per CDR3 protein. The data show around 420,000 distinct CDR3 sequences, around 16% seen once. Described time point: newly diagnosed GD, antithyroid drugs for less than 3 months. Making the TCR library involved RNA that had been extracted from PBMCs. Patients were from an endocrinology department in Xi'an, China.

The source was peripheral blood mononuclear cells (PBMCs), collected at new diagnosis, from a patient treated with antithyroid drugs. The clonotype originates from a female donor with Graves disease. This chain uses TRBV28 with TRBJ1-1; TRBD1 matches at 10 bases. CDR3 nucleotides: TGTGCCAGCAGTCACGGGACAGGGGCACGTGAAGCTTTCTTT. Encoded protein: CASSHGTGAREAFF. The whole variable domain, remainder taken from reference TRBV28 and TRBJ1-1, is DVKVTQSSRYLVKRTGEKVFLECVQDMDHENMFWYRQDPGLGLRLIYFSYDVKMKEKGDIPEGYSVSREKKERFSLILESASTNQTSMYLCASSHGTGAREAFFGQGTRLTVV.